Below, 28 T cell receptor beta chains from the same sample are listed, as sequenced in a study of control samples from healthy donors and cancer patients. Profiling relied on immunoSEQ multiplex PCR, and the TCRdb table lists in-frame clones only, not all of them. The table records 120,000 or so clones, around 87% of them present only once. Sequencing was carried out using blood. These receptors originate from a man between 60 and 75 years old in good health.

The chain is built from TRBV12-3 or TRBV12-4 and TRBJ1-5; maybe TRBD1 (6 bases). Trimming stripped 7 bases from V and 5 bases from J, with 12 bases between. The CDR3 covers 13 residues. CDR3 loop: CASNRQGHQPQHF. The CDR3 DNA reads as TGTGCCAGCAATAGGCAGGGGCATCAGCCCCAGCATTTT.

The CDR3 sequence: CASSRLAGGAGTQYF. The CDR3, as DNA: TGTGCCAGCAGTAGACTAGCGGGGGGCGCCGGGACCCAGTACTTC. This chain uses TRBV7-9 with TRBJ2-5; 13 nucleotides align to TRBD2. V dropped 6 bases and J dropped 7; count of bases not matched to a gene: 8. Germline values: CDR1 SEHNR, CDR2 FQNEAQ (reference sequence). This CDR3 region has 15 residues.

This chain uses TRBV19 with TRBJ1-4, with D hard to call. Trimming removed 5 bases from V and 0 bases from J, with 10 bases in between. Germline CDR1 is LNHDA and CDR2 is SQIVND (reference sequence). This CDR3 spans 15 amino acids. The CDR3 loop reads CASSPGFATNEKLFF. CDR3 in DNA: TGTGCCAGTAGTCCGGGATTTGCAACTAATGAAAAACTGTTTTTT.

CDR3 DNA: TGTGCCAGCCGGACAGGGGGCGCTTCGTACGAGCAGTACTTC. Translated, it gives CASRTGGASYEQYF. The rearrangement joins TRBV10-3 to TRBJ2-7; TRBD1 aligns across 11 bases. In germline, CDR1 is ENHRY, CDR2 SYGVKD. This CDR3 has 14 residues. V dropped 10 bases and J dropped 4; count of bases not matched to a gene: 9.

As to this clone: The same CDR3 also results from other DNA sequences found in this sample. The CDR3 DNA is TGTGCCAGCAGTTACGAGGCAGGGAACACTGAAGCTTTCTTT. Its protein is CASSYEAGNTEAFF. This chain connects TRBV6-5 to TRBJ1-1; D not certain. Germline lookup yields CDR1 MNHEY and CDR2 SVGAGI. Trimming left V 2 bases short and J 1 base short, with 8 bases between. The CDR3 extends over 14 amino acids.

A single count supports this clone. V gene TRBV30 combines with J gene TRBJ2-4; D might be TRBD2 (5 bases). This CDR3 region has 12 residues. Germline V gene sequence: CDR1 GTSNPN, CDR2 SVGIG (reference sequence). Deletions cut 5 bases from V and 7 bases from J, with 12 bases between. CDR3 amino acids: CAWAGSGNIQYF. CDR3 sequence (DNA): TGTGCCTGGGCGGGCTCGGGGAACATTCAGTACTTC.

The gene calls are TRBV30 and TRBJ1-2; no clear D gene. The germline V gene has CDR1 GTSNPN and CDR2 SVGIG (reference sequence). The V and J ends lost 4 bases and 2 bases respectively, with 5 bases between them. CDR3 length equals 11 residues. The CDR3 bases are TGTGCCTGGATTTTCAACTATGGCTACACCTTC. Its translation is CAWIFNYGYTF.

The chain is built from TRBV16 and TRBJ2-7, with 7 bases fitting TRBD2. The germline CDR1 and CDR2 sequences are KGHSY and FQNENV. Trimming cost V 4 bases and J 2 bases; bases outside gene matches: 11. The CDR3 runs to 16 residues. As DNA, the CDR3 is TGTGCCAGCAGCCGCCCGGGACTATCGACAACCTACGAGCAGTACTTC. Translation: CASSRPGLSTTYEQYF. Full variable domain (rest looked up from reference TRBV16 and TRBJ2-7): GEEVAQTPKHLVRGEGQKAKLYCAPIKGHSYVFWYQQVLKNEFKFLISFQNENVFDETGMPKERFSAKCLPNSPCSLEIQATKLEDSAVYFCASSRPGLSTTYEQYFGPGTRLTVT.

CDR3 residues: CASSSVGQHPGANVLTF. DNA for the CDR3: TGTGCCAGCAGCTCGGTCGGACAGCACCCTGGGGCCAACGTCCTGACTTTC. The chain links TRBV7-2 to TRBJ2-6, with D perhaps matching TRBD1 (6 bases). Germline CDR1 SGHTA, CDR2 FQGNSA. CDR3 length equals 17 residues. The germline V and J ends were trimmed by 4 bases and 2 bases, with 15 bases remaining between them.

The chain joins TRBV5-6 to TRBJ2-7; D may be TRBD2 (6 bases). V was trimmed by 7 bases and J by 0 bases, leaving 14 bases between them. In germline, CDR1 is SGHDT, CDR2 YYEEEE. CDR3 length equals 14 residues. The CDR3 loop reads CASVLWGGSYEQYF. The CDR3 DNA reads TGTGCCAGCGTCCTTTGGGGAGGCTCCTACGAGCAGTACTTC.

V usage is TRBV11-2 and J usage is TRBJ2-7; 8 nucleotides align to TRBD1. V shed 5 bases and J 2 bases; nucleotides not matched to a gene: 8. The CDR3 is 15 residues long. From germline, CDR1 is SGHAT and CDR2 FQNNGV. CDR3: CASSSLRDRPYEQYF. CDR3 bases: TGTGCCAGCAGCAGTCTCCGGGACAGGCCCTACGAGCAGTACTTC.

Of note for this clone: The same CDR3 arises from other DNA sequences in this sample as well. V is TRBV5-1 and J is TRBJ2-2; D is unclear. The germline V gene has CDR1 SGHRS and CDR2 YFSETQ. This CDR3 has 15 amino acids. Trimming cost V 1 base and J 0 bases, with 7 bases left between them. Here the CDR3 reads CASSLSTANTGELFF. Written as DNA, the CDR3 is TGCGCCAGCAGCTTGTCAACTGCGAACACCGGGGAGCTGTTTTTT.

The V gene is TRBV18, the J gene TRBJ2-3; 8 bases match TRBD1. Unmatched junction bases numbered 8, after V lost 4 bases and J lost 5 bases. CDR1 is KGHSH, CDR2 LQKENI, per germline. The length of the CDR3 is 15 residues. CDR3 sequence: CASSRQGSSGDTQYF. The CDR3, as DNA: TGTGCCAGCTCACGACAGGGGTCCTCGGGAGATACGCAGTATTTT.

The chain has TRBV5-6 and TRBJ1-1; TRBD1 matches 7 bases. J gave up 0 bases and V 5 bases, and 4 bases lay outside the gene matches. CDR1 is SGHDT and CDR2 is YYEEEE in the germline V gene. The CDR3 has 14 residues. Here the CDR3 DNA reads TGTGCCAGCAGTTTTGGACAGGTGAACACTGAAGCTTTCTTT. It translates to CASSFGQVNTEAFF.

The chain recombines TRBV19 with TRBJ2-1; no firm D call. Trimming stripped 5 bases from V and 0 bases from J, with 17 bases between. Germline loops: CDR1 LNHDA, CDR2 SQIVND (reference sequence). The length of the CDR3 is 17 residues. The CDR3 DNA reads as TGTGCCAGTAGTCGCGAACCCCTGTCTTTCTCCTACAATGAGCAGTTCTTC. It yields the protein CASSREPLSFSYNEQFF. Complete variable domain (other parts from reference TRBV19 and TRBJ2-1): DGGITQSPKYLFRKEGQNVTLSCEQNLNHDAMYWYRQDPGQGLRLIYYSQIVNDFQKGDIAEGYSVSREKKESFPLTVTSAQKNPTAFYLCASSREPLSFSYNEQFFGPGTRLTVL.

The chain links TRBV10-2 to TRBJ2-7; the D is unclear. The V gene's germline CDR1 is WSHSY and CDR2 SAAADI. Trimming cost V 5 bases and J 6 bases, with 17 bases left between them. The CDR3 loop spans 14 amino acids. The CDR3 sequence is CASSPVGVPGEQYF. The CDR3 coding sequence is TGCGCCAGCAGTCCGGTTGGGGTGCCGGGCGAGCAGTACTTC.

CDR3 sequence (DNA): TGTGCCAGCAGCTTAGGGGGCGGGCCCCCCCAGGATACGCAGTATTTT. Its protein is CASSLGGGPPQDTQYF. The chain recombines TRBV7-2 with TRBJ2-3; D is tentatively TRBD1 or TRBD2 (5 bases each). Germline loops: CDR1 SGHTA, CDR2 FQGNSA. Trimming took off 1 base at V and 6 bases at J, with 17 bases between the two ends. This CDR3 is 16 amino acids long.

Details on this clone: An end of the junction differs from the germline gene, which may be a read error. This chain links TRBV20-1 with TRBJ1-4; D ambiguous. The CDR3 is made up of 8 amino acids. CDR1 and CDR2 (germline): DFQATT, SNEGSKA (reference sequence). CDR3 DNA sequence: TGCAGTGCTCCCCCTAACCTTTTT. Its translation is CSAPPNLF.

The chain joins TRBV19 to TRBJ2-1; 9 bases fit TRBD2. CDR3 length: 16 residues. Unmatched junction bases numbered 15, after V lost 5 bases and J lost 10 bases. CDR1 and CDR2 (germline): LNHDA, SQIVND (reference sequence). The CDR3 DNA is TGTGCCAGTAGTGCCCCTAGCGGGACAATCCGACCCGAGCAGTTCTTC. Its translation: CASSAPSGTIRPEQFF. The complete variable domain, with remaining parts taken from reference TRBV19 and TRBJ2-1, reads DGGITQSPKYLFRKEGQNVTLSCEQNLNHDAMYWYRQDPGQGLRLIYYSQIVNDFQKGDIAEGYSVSREKKESFPLTVTSAQKNPTAFYLCASSAPSGTIRPEQFFGPGTRLTVL.

The CDR3 protein is CASSLLRGEKLFF. The CDR3, as DNA: TGTGCCAGCAGCTTATTAAGGGGCGAAAAACTGTTTTTT. J is TRBJ1-4 and V is TRBV7-8, with D perhaps matching TRBD1 (5 bases). V dropped 2 bases and J dropped 8 bases, with 9 bases sitting between them. This CDR3 contains 13 residues. CDR1 SGHVS and CDR2 FQNEAQ come from the germline V gene.

The chain has TRBV11-2 and TRBJ2-5; TRBD1 aligns across 10 bases. J was trimmed by 5 bases and V by 5 bases; bases with no gene match: 5. CDR3 size: 14 residues. Germline V lookup: CDR1 SGHAT, CDR2 FQNNGV. The DNA of the CDR3 is TGTGCCAGCAGCAGACAGGGGGCTGGGGAGACCCAGTACTTC. Translating gives CASSRQGAGETQYF.

The chain recombines TRBV6-1 with TRBJ2-3; D possibly corresponds to TRBD1 (6 bases). With 0 bases removed from V and 2 bases from J, the gap between germline ends came to 18 bases. The CDR3 consists of 18 residues. CDR1 is MNHNS, CDR2 SASEGT, per germline. CDR3 coding DNA: TGTGCCAGCAGTGAAGCTCAATTCGGACAGTCGATCACAGATACGCAGTATTTT. Translated, it gives CASSEAQFGQSITDTQYF.

The rearrangement joins TRBV18 to TRBJ1-2; D is perhaps TRBD1 (5 bases). The V gene's germline CDR1 is KGHSH and CDR2 LQKENI. The CDR3 is 15 residues long. Trimming took 5 bases from V and 0 from J, leaving 13 bases between them. CDR3 nucleotide sequence: TGTGCCAGCTCAGACGGGACTCAAGCTAACTATGGCTACACCTTC. It encodes CASSDGTQANYGYTF.

This chain uses TRBV19 with TRBJ2-3; weak D call: TRBD2 (6 bases). This CDR3 has 15 amino acids. The V and J ends lost 6 bases and 3 bases respectively, with 16 bases between them. CDR1 and CDR2 (germline): LNHDA, SQIVND (reference sequence). The chain's CDR3 is CASSFGGSGTDTQYF. Written as DNA, the CDR3 is TGTGCCAGTAGCTTTGGAGGGTCAGGGACAGATACGCAGTATTTT.

The chain combines TRBV9 with TRBJ1-1; the D is unclear. CDR3 length equals 14 residues. Trimming left V 1 base short and J 4 bases short, with 11 bases between. Germline values: CDR1 SGDLS, CDR2 YYNGEE. The CDR3 DNA reads as TGTGCCAGCAGCGTATTAGGTGAAGGCACTGAAGCTTTCTTT. This sequence encodes CASSVLGEGTEAFF.

This rearrangement joins TRBV28 to TRBJ2-3; TRBD2 matches 11 bases. After removal of 6 bases from V and 3 bases from J, the junction contained 14 bases not matched to a gene. The CDR3 runs to 18 residues. CDR1 is MDHEN, CDR2 SYDVKM, per germline. The CDR3 bases are TGTGCCAGCAGAGAGGAACTAGCGGGGGCCTTTAAAACAGATACGCAGTATTTT. Residues: CASREELAGAFKTDTQYF.

The chain is built from TRBV6-5 and TRBJ2-3, with 8 bases lining up with TRBD2. This CDR3 contains 16 residues. CDR1 is MNHEY, CDR2 SVGAGI, per germline. V lost 2 bases and J lost 5; bases outside the gene matches: 9. The DNA for the CDR3 is TGTGCCAGCAGTTACGGGCCGGGGGGGCCAAGAGATACGCAGTATTTT. Translation: CASSYGPGGPRDTQYF.

The chain couples TRBV7-3 to TRBJ2-3; no firm D call. Trimming shortened V by 2 bases and J by 4 bases, and 7 bases separated the two germline ends. Germline CDR1 is SGHTA and CDR2 is FQGTGA. This CDR3 comprises 13 residues. The CDR3 coding sequence is TGTGCCAGCAGCTTATTAGGCCCAGATACGCAGTATTTT. It specifies CASSLLGPDTQYF.